These T cell receptor beta chains were read from a single sample in a study of blood T cell repertoires in COVID-19. Clones were read by immunoSEQ multiplex PCR, and TCRdb kept only the in-frame ones, dropping some. The data contain 250,000 to 350,000 clones, around 92% of them singletons. Sample: PBMCs or T cells enriched from blood (not recorded which). These receptors originate from a woman between 45 and 65 years old who had been exposed to COVID-19. CDR3s include the opening cysteine and the closing phenylalanine or tryptophan. A D gene is named only where the DNA matches it firmly. Only some rows state a clone size, as once, few, many or a class for expanded clones.

clone size: NA
D gene: TRBD1
V gene: TRBV4-1
J gene: TRBJ1-1
CDR3 DNA: TGCGCCAGCAGCCAAGCGGACAGGGCCGTAGCTTTCTTT
CDR3 protein: CASSQADRAVAFF

clone size: NA
D gene: NA
V gene: TRBV5-1
J gene: TRBJ1-4
CDR3 DNA: TGCGCCAGCAGCTTCGGGGATGGAGATGAAAAACTGTTTTTT
CDR3 protein: CASSFGDGDEKLFF

clone size: NA
D gene: NA
V gene: TRBV27
J gene: TRBJ1-2
CDR3 DNA: TGTGCCAGCAAGGACACCGGGAGAGGGGATGTAGGCTACACCTTC
CDR3 protein: CASKDTGRGDVGYTF

clone size: NA
D gene: NA
V gene: TRBV5-1
J gene: TRBJ1-5
CDR3 DNA: TGCGCCAGCAGCCCGGAAGGGGCCTCCAATCAGCCCCAGCATTTT
CDR3 protein: CASSPEGASNQPQHF

clone size: NA
D gene: NA
V gene: TRBV4-2
J gene: TRBJ1-6
CDR3 DNA: TGTGCCAGCAGCCAAGAGAGCCAGCGCTCGTCTAATTCACCCCTCCACTTT
CDR3 protein: CASSQESQRSSNSPLHF

clone size: NA
D gene: NA
V gene: TRBV7-9
J gene: TRBJ2-2
CDR3 DNA: TGTGCCAGCAGCTCCATCGGGGAGCTGTTTTTT
CDR3 protein: CASSSIGELFF

clone size: NA
D gene: NA
V gene: TRBV7-9
J gene: TRBJ1-5
CDR3 DNA: TGTGCCAGCAGCTTAGGGGCGACAGATAGCAATCAGCCCCAGCATTTT
CDR3 protein: CASSLGATDSNQPQHF

clone size: NA
D gene: NA
V gene: TRBV3-1/TRBV3-2
J gene: TRBJ2-1
CDR3 DNA: TGTGCCAGCAGCTTCGCCGGGAGCTCCTACAATGAGCAGTTCTTC
CDR3 protein: CASSFAGSSYNEQFF

clone size: NA
D gene: TRBD2
V gene: TRBV4-2
J gene: TRBJ2-5
CDR3 DNA: TGTGCCAGCAGCCAAGCGCCTAGCGGGGGCCCACAAGAGACCCAGTACTTC
CDR3 protein: CASSQAPSGGPQETQYF

clone size: NA
D gene: TRBD2
V gene: TRBV6-2/TRBV6-3
J gene: TRBJ2-7
CDR3 DNA: TGTGCCAGCAGCCATAGCGGGGGTACCTTCTACGAGCAGTACTTC
CDR3 protein: CASSHSGGTFYEQYF

clone size: NA
D gene: TRBD2
V gene: TRBV7-8
J gene: TRBJ2-5
CDR3 DNA: TGTGCCAGCAGCTTCCGTAGCGGGGGTGGGGAGACCCAGTACTTC
CDR3 protein: CASSFRSGGGETQYF

clone size: NA
D gene: TRBD1
V gene: TRBV6-5
J gene: TRBJ1-6
CDR3 DNA: TGTGCCAGCAGATTAGACAGGGACAATTCACCCCTCCACTTT
CDR3 protein: CASRLDRDNSPLHF

clone size: NA
D gene: NA
V gene: TRBV10-1
J gene: TRBJ1-1
CDR3 DNA: TGCGCCAGCAGTGATCAGGGGATCGAAGCTTTCTTT
CDR3 protein: CASSDQGIEAFF

clone size: NA
D gene: TRBD1
V gene: TRBV28
J gene: TRBJ1-2
CDR3 DNA: TGTGCCAGCAGTTATCCCGGGACAGGGGGTTGGGGCTACACCTTC
CDR3 protein: CASSYPGTGGWGYTF

clone size: NA
D gene: TRBD2
V gene: TRBV9
J gene: TRBJ2-5
CDR3 DNA: TGTGCCAGCAGCGTAGAGGCTAGCGGGGGAGGAGAGACCCAGTACTTC
CDR3 protein: CASSVEASGGGETQYF

clone size: NA
D gene: TRBD1
V gene: TRBV9
J gene: TRBJ1-2
CDR3 DNA: TGTGCCAGCAGCTCCCGGGACAGAAATGGCTACACCTTC
CDR3 protein: CASSSRDRNGYTF

clone size: NA
D gene: TRBD1
V gene: TRBV3-1/TRBV3-2
J gene: TRBJ2-7
CDR3 DNA: TGTGCCAGCAGCCAAGTCTCCGGGAGACAGGGGAGTCAAGAGCAGTACTTC
CDR3 protein: CASSQVSGRQGSQEQYF

clone size: NA
D gene: NA
V gene: TRBV5-1
J gene: TRBJ1-5
CDR3 DNA: TGCGCCAGCAGCTCCCAGGACAAAAATAGCAATCAGCCCCAGCATTTT
CDR3 protein: CASSSQDKNSNQPQHF

clone size: NA
D gene: NA
V gene: TRBV2
J gene: TRBJ1-2
CDR3 DNA: TGTGCCAGCAGTGAGAAACAGGGCTCTGGCTACACCTTC
CDR3 protein: CASSEKQGSGYTF

clone size: NA
D gene: TRBD2
V gene: TRBV5-1
J gene: TRBJ2-3
CDR3 DNA: TGCGCCAGCAGCTTCGCTAGCGGGGGGTACACAGATACGCAGTATTTT
CDR3 protein: CASSFASGGYTDTQYF

clone size: NA
D gene: TRBD2
V gene: TRBV7-8
J gene: TRBJ2-2
CDR3 DNA: TGTGCCAGCAGCCCGGGCCTAGCGGGGGGCGTCGGAGGAAAGGGGACCGGGGAGCTGTTTTTT
CDR3 protein: CASSPGLAGGVGGKGTGELFF

clone size: NA
D gene: NA
V gene: TRBV5-5
J gene: TRBJ1-5
CDR3 DNA: TGTGCCAGCAACCTGGGGGGAACCTCTAGCAATCAGCCCCAGCATTTT
CDR3 protein: CASNLGGTSSNQPQHF

clone size: once
D gene: NA
V gene: TRBV5-1
J gene: TRBJ1-5
CDR3 DNA: TGCGCCAGCAGCTTAAGTTTTGGAGAAAATCAGCCCCAGCATTTT
CDR3 protein: CASSLSFGENQPQHF

clone size: NA
D gene: NA
V gene: TRBV7-9
J gene: TRBJ2-2
CDR3 DNA: TGTGCCAGCAGCTTAGAGCTTAGTCGGAACACCGGGGAGCTGTTTTTT
CDR3 protein: CASSLELSRNTGELFF

clone size: NA
D gene: NA
V gene: TRBV20-1
J gene: TRBJ1-6
CDR3 DNA: TGCAGTGCCGGGATGGGATTCCTACTCCACTTT
CDR3 protein: CSAGMGFLLHF

clone size: NA
D gene: NA
V gene: TRBV28
J gene: TRBJ2-2
CDR3 DNA: TGTGCCAGCAGTTTATACAGATACACCGGGGAGCTGTTTTTT
CDR3 protein: CASSLYRYTGELFF

clone size: NA
D gene: TRBD1
V gene: TRBV13
J gene: TRBJ2-7
CDR3 DNA: TGTGCCAGCAGCTTAGTAGGGACAGGGGCCTACGAGCAGTACTTC
CDR3 protein: CASSLVGTGAYEQYF

clone size: NA
D gene: TRBD2
V gene: TRBV13
J gene: TRBJ2-1
CDR3 DNA: TGTGCCAGCAGGCGCGGGGGGGTAAACAATGAGCAGTTCTTC
CDR3 protein: CASRRGGVNNEQFF

clone size: NA
D gene: TRBD1
V gene: TRBV28
J gene: TRBJ1-3
CDR3 DNA: TGTGCCAGCAGTTCCTCCCAGGGGGCGCTTATCAGAAACACCATATATTTT
CDR3 protein: CASSSSQGALIRNTIYF

clone size: NA
D gene: TRBD1
V gene: TRBV4-1
J gene: TRBJ1-4
CDR3 DNA: TGCGCCAGCAGCCTTTCGGGACAGCCTAATGAAAAACTGTTTTTT
CDR3 protein: CASSLSGQPNEKLFF

clone size: NA
D gene: NA
V gene: TRBV5-4
J gene: TRBJ1-2
CDR3 DNA: TGTGCCAGCAGCCAACGGAGCGGGGCTCAGGGTGGCTACACCTTC
CDR3 protein: CASSQRSGAQGGYTF

clone size: NA
D gene: NA
V gene: TRBV27
J gene: TRBJ2-3
CDR3 DNA: TGTGCCAGCAGTTTACGCGGGCTTGAAGCAGATACGCAGTATTTT
CDR3 protein: CASSLRGLEADTQYF

clone size: NA
D gene: TRBD2
V gene: TRBV5-1
J gene: TRBJ2-7
CDR3 DNA: TGCGCCAGCAGCTTGGTAGCGGGAGCCTACGAGCAGTACTTC
CDR3 protein: CASSLVAGAYEQYF